The source of this T cell receptor beta chain is a study of regulatory and conventional T cells in RAG deficiency. The study's findings and limits: Omenn CD25-high CD127-low cells may be activated cells, not true Tregs. Patient subsets had shorter CDR3s; Omenn Treg-Tconv overlap exceeded 75%.

Blood CD4+ CD25-low CD127-high conventional T cells supplied the genomic DNA template. Clones were read by immunoSEQ multiplex PCR, and TCRdb kept only the in-frame ones, dropping some. The sample consists of over 10,000 clones, 85% to 95% of them appearing once. As concerns this clone: Its antigen is unidentified.

Per germline, CDR1 SGHRS and CDR2 YFSETQ. The V and J ends lost 1 base and 5 bases respectively, with 10 bases between them. There are 15 residues in the CDR3. The data were also submitted as part of a second study, on regulatory T cells. That paper notes: The PCR used 52 TRBV and 13 TRBJ primers. Patient repertoires had restricted TRB V-J pairs and skewed V and J usage, most in Tregs.

The rearrangement links TRBV5-1 to TRBJ1-6; D remains ambiguous. The source of this sequence is a human donor in good health. Sequencing used CD4+ effector T cells sorted from blood. The CDR3 region is CASSLYGEDNSPLHF. DNA of the CDR3: TGCGCCAGCAGCTTGTATGGGGAGGATAATTCACCCCTCCACTTT.